These T cell receptor beta chains were read from a single sample in a study of beta chain features in type 1 diabetes. TCRdb keeps only in-frame clones here, not all; method: immunoSEQ multiplex PCR. Of 550,000 to 850,000 clones in the sample, over 10% were seen once. Sample: naive CD4+ T cells from blood. The receptors originated from a man aged 18 to 29 with type 1 diabetes. Both conserved end residues are part of each CDR3. D genes are given only for firm matches.

V: TRBV27; D: TRBD1; J: TRBJ1-6; CDR3: CASSPNPQGLNSPLHF
V: TRBV7-6; D: TRBD2; J: TRBJ2-1; CDR3: CASSLTTSGGAGEQFF
V: TRBV7-2; D: TRBD1; J: TRBJ2-7; CDR3: CASRWTGVSYEQYF
V: TRBV19; D: .; J: TRBJ2-7; CDR3: CASSRTDAYEQYF
V: TRBV29-1; D: TRBD2; J: TRBJ2-1; CDR3: CSARGGGGADEQFF
V: TRBV5-1; D: .; J: TRBJ2-3; CDR3: CASSSAPDTQYF
V: TRBV5-4; D: TRBD1; J: TRBJ2-2; CDR3: CASSLGQGLDTGELFF
V: TRBV18; D: TRBD1; J: TRBJ1-2; CDR3: CASSPAGTGGDGYTF
V: TRBV6-8; D: .; J: TRBJ2-2; CDR3: CASRDSNTGELFF
V: TRBV29-1; D: TRBD2; J: TRBJ2-7; CDR3: CSVEASGVTEQYF
V: TRBV7-9; D: .; J: TRBJ1-2; CDR3: CAGAAGTYGYTF
V: TRBV5-1; D: .; J: TRBJ1-5; CDR3: CASSLLVVAGVRQPQHF
V: TRBV6-6; D: .; J: TRBJ2-7; CDR3: CASVSASYEQYF
V: TRBV9; D: TRBD1; J: TRBJ2-3; CDR3: CASSVAGQGWKDTQYF
V: TRBV6-6; D: .; J: TRBJ1-1; CDR3: CASSYSSGAGTEAFF
V: TRBV10-3; D: .; J: TRBJ2-7; CDR3: CAISESVGGSYEQYF
V: TRBV27; D: .; J: TRBJ1-1; CDR3: CASSPPGGTEAFF
V: TRBV2; D: .; J: TRBJ1-6; CDR3: CASSGEYNSPLHF
V: TRBV15; D: .; J: TRBJ2-7; CDR3: CATSRESGYNYEQYF
V: TRBV6-9; D: .; J: TRBJ1-1; CDR3: CASAMGGRGTEAFF
V: TRBV30; D: .; J: TRBJ1-4; CDR3: CAWSGTGGEKLFF
V: TRBV7-9; D: .; J: TRBJ1-5; CDR3: CASSLVGPQQPQHF
V: TRBV9; D: TRBD1; J: TRBJ2-5; CDR3: CASSESTGGETQYF
V: TRBV19; D: TRBD2; J: TRBJ2-1; CDR3: CASSATGGSYNEQFF